This TCR beta chain came from a study of human T cells and chemical hapten exposure. Study-wide results and limits: Expanded TCRs formed significantly more large CDR3 similarity clusters than controls. Counts of TCRs above 1 in 1000 frequency stayed unchanged with DPC sensitization.

There are many counts of this clonotype. Its specificity is not known. Described time point: pre-sensitization, week 0. Treatment in this sample: therapeutic diphenylcyclopropenone sensitization with weekly scalp DPC. Donation of samples came from alopecia patients who were 18 to 70 years old and suitable for DPC. TCRdb re-called the RACE reads with MiXCR, one entry per CDR3 protein. Of roughly 60,000 distinct CDR3 sequences listed, about 6.7% are singletons. The material sequenced was whole blood, taken in connection with sensitization to the hapten diphenylcyclopropenone (DPC). The TCR originated in a woman aged 25-40 years with alopecia areata. Some clones in this sample may be carry-over from other donors' samples.

CDR3 sequence reads: CASSLGRLASNTGELFF. The CDR3 bases are TGTGCCAGCAGTTTAGGCAGACTGGCCTCAAACACCGGGGAGCTGTTTTTT. The chain joins TRBV28 to TRBJ2-2; no reliable D call. Trimming stripped 2 bases from V and 2 bases from J, with 15 bases between. The CDR3 spans 17 residues. Germline values: CDR1 MDHEN, CDR2 SYDVKM.